This T cell receptor (beta chain) comes out of a study of T cell responses to AZD1222 COVID-19 vaccine. Germline lookup yields CDR1 MNHEY and CDR2 SMNVEV (reference sequence). This CDR3 is built from 12 residues. V gave up 3 bases and J gave up 5 bases, with 6 bases separating them. Regarding this clone: The target antigen is unknown.

Sequencing used immunoSEQ multiplex PCR; TCRdb keeps in-frame clones, though not all of them. The sample holds 110,000 or so clones, about 86% seen once. Whole-study findings and limits: It should be noted that donors were predominantly white British and more often female, and clonal diversity was possibly underestimated. Unmutated variant regions are reportedly targeted by nearly half of spike-specific TCRs. Baseline serology detected seropositivity in only six or seven AZD1222 recipients. Increases in Spike-specific TCR breadth and depth were seen after two AZD1222 doses.

The sample consisted of peripheral blood, taken 28 days after the second AZD1222 dose. V usage is TRBV27 and J usage is TRBJ2-3; the D is unclear. This receptor was taken from an adult who received the AZD1222 COVID-19 vaccine. CDR3 residues: CASSFIGDTQYF. The DNA for the CDR3 is TGTGCCAGCAGTTTTATTGGAGATACGCAGTATTTT.